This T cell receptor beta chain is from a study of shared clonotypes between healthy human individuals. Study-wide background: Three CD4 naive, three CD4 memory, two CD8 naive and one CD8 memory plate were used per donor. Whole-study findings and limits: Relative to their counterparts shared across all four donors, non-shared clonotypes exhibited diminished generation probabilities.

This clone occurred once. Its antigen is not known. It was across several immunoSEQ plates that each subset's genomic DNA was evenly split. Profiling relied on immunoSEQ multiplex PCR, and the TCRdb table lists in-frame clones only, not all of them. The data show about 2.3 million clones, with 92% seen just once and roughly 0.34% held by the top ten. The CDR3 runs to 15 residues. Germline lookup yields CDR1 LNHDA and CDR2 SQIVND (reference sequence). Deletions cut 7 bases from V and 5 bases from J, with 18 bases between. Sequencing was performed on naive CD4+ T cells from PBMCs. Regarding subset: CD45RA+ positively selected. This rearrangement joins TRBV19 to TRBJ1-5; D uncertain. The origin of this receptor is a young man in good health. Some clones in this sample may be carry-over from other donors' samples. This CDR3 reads CASNYVAISHQPQHF. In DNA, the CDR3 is TGTGCCAGTAATTACGTCGCAATATCTCATCAGCCCCAGCATTTT.